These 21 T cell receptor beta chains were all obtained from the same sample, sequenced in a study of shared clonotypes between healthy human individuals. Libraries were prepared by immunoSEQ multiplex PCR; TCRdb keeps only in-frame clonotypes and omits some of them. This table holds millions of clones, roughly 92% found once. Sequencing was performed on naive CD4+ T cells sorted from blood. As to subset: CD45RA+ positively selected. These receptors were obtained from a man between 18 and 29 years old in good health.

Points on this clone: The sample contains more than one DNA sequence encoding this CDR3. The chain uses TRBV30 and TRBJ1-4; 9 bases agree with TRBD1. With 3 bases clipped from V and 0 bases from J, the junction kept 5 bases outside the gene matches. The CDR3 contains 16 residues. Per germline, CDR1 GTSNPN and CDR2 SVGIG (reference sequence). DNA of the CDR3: TGTGCCTGGAGCCCGGGACAGGGCGCAACTAATGAAAAACTGTTTTTT. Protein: CAWSPGQGATNEKLFF.

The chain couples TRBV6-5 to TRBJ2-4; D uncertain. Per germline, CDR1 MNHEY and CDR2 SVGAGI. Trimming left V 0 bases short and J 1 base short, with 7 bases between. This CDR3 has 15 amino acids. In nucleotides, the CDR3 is TGTGCCAGCAGTTACTCTCGATTGGCCAAAAACATTCAGTACTTC. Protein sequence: CASSYSRLAKNIQYF.

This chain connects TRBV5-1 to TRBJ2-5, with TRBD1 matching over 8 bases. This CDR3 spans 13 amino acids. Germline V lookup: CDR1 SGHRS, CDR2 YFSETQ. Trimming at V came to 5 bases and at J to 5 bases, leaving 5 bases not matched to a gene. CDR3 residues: CASRPGGGETQYF. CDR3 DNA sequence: TGCGCCAGCAGACCAGGGGGCGGGGAGACCCAGTACTTC.

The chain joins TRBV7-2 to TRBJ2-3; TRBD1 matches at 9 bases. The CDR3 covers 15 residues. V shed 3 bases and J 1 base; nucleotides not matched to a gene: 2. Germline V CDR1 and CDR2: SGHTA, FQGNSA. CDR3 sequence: CASSFRQGGTDTQYF. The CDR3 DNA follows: TGTGCCAGCAGCTTTAGACAGGGGGGCACAGATACGCAGTATTTT.

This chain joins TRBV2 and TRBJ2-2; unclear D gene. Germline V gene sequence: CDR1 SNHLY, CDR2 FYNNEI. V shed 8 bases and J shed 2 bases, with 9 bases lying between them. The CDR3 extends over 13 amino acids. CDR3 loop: CASSPDNTGELFF. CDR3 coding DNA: TGTGCCAGCTCGCCAGATAACACCGGGGAGCTGTTTTTT.

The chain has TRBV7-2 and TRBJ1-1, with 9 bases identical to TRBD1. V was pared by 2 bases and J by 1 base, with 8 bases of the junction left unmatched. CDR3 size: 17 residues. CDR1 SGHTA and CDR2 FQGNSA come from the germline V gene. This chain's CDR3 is CASSLRGQGKGNTEAFF. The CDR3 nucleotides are TGTGCCAGCAGCTTAAGAGGACAGGGGAAGGGGAACACTGAAGCTTTCTTT.

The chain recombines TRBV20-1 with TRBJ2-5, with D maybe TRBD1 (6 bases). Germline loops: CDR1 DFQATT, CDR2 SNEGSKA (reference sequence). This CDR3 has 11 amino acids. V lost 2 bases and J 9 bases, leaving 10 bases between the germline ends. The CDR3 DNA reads TGCAGTGCTAGACGCGAGGGGGCCCAGTACTTC. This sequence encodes CSARREGAQYF.

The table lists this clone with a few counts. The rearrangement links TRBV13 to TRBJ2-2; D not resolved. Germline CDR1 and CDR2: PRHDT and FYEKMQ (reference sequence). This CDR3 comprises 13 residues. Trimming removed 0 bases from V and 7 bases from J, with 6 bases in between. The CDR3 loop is CASSLGPDGELFF. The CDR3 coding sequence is TGTGCCAGCAGCTTAGGGCCTGACGGGGAGCTGTTTTTT. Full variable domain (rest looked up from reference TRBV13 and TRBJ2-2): AAGVIQSPRHLIKEKRETATLKCYPIPRHDTVYWYQQGPGQDPQFLISFYEKMQSDKGSIPDRFSAQQFSDYHSELNMSSLELGDSALYFCASSLGPDGELFFGEGSRLTVL.

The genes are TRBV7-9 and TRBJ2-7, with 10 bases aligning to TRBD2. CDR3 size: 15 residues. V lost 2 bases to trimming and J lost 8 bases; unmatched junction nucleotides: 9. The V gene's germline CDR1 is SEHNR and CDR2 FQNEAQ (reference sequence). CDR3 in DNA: TGTGCCAGCAGCTTACTAGCTAGCGGGAGTTGGAAGCAGTACTTC. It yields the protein CASSLLASGSWKQYF.

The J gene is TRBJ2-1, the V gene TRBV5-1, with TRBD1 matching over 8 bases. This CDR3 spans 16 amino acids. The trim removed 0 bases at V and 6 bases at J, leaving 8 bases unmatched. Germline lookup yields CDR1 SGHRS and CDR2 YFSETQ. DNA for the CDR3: TGCGCCAGCAGCTTGGAGGGGACAGGTTTGGGCAATGAGCAGTTCTTC. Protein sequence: CASSLEGTGLGNEQFF.

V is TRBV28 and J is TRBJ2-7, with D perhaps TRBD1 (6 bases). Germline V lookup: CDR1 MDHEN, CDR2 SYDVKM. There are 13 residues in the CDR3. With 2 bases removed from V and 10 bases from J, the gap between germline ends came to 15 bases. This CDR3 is CASSLQTGSTQYF. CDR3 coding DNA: TGTGCCAGCAGTTTACAAACAGGGAGCACTCAGTACTTC.

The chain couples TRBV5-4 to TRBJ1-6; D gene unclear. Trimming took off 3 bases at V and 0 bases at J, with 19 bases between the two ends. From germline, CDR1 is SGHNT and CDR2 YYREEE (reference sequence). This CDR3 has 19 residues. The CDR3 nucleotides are TGTGCCAGCAGCTCGGCCGAGACCCTTATGAGCTCCTATAATTCACCCCTCCACTTT. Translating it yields CASSSAETLMSSYNSPLHF.

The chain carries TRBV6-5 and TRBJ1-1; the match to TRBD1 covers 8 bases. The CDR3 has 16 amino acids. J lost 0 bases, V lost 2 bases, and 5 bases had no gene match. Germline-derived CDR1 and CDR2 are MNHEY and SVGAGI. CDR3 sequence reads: CASSYRGQGMNTEAFF. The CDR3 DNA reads TGTGCCAGCAGTTACCGAGGACAGGGAATGAACACTGAAGCTTTCTTT.

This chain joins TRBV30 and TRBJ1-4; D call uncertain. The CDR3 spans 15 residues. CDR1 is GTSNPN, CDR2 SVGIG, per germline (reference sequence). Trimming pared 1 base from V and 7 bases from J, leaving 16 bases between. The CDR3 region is CAWSAKTATSEKLFF. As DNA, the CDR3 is TGTGCCTGGAGTGCTAAGACCGCCACGAGTGAAAAACTGTTTTTT. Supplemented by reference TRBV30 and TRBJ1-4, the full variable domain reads SQTIHQWPATLVQPVGSPLSLECTVEGTSNPNLYWYRQAAGRGLQLLFYSVGIGQISSEVPQNLSASRPQDRQFILSSKKLLLSDSGFYLCAWSAKTATSEKLFFGSGTQLSVL.

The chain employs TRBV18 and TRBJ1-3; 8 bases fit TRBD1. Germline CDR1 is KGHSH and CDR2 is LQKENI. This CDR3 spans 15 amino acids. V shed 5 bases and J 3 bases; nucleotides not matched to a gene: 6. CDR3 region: CASSTAGGVGNTIYF. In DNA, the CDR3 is TGTGCCAGCTCAACGGCAGGGGGCGTTGGAAACACCATATATTTT.

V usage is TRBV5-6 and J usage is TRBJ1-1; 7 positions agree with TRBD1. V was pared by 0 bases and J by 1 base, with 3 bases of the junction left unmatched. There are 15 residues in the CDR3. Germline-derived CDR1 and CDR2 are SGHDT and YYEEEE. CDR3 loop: CASSLARQGNTEAFF. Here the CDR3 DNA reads TGTGCCAGCAGCTTGGCCCGACAGGGGAACACTGAAGCTTTCTTT.

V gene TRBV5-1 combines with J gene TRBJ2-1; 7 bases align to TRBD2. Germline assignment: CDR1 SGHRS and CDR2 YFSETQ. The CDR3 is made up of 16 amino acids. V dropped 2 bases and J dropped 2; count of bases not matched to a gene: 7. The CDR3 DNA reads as TGCGCCAGCAGCTTTGGACTAGGGAGAACCTACAATGAGCAGTTCTTC. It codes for CASSFGLGRTYNEQFF. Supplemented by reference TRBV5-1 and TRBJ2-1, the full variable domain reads KAGVTQTPRYLIKTRGQQVTLSCSPISGHRSVSWYQQTPGQGLQFLFEYFSETQRNKGNFPGRFSGRQFSNSRSEMNVSTLELGDSALYLCASSFGLGRTYNEQFFGPGTRLTVL.

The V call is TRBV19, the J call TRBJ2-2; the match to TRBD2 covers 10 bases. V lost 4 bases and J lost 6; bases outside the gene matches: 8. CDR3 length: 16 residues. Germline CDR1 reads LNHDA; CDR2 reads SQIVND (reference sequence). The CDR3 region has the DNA TGTGCCAGTAGTACCTCGGGAAGCGGGAGGGCCGGGGAGCTGTTTTTT. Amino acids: CASSTSGSGRAGELFF.

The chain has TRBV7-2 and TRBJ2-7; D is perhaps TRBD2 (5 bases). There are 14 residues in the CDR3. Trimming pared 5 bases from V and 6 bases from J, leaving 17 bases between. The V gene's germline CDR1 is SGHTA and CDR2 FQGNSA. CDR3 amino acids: CASSARAGVVEQYF. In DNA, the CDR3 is TGTGCCAGCAGCGCCCGGGCCGGGGTAGTCGAGCAGTACTTC.

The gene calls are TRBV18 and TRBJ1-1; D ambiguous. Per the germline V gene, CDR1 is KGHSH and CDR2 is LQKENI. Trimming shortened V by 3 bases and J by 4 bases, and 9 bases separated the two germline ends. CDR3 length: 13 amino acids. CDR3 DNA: TGTGCCAGCTCACCTAGGACGGGCACTGAAGCTTTCTTT. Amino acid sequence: CASSPRTGTEAFF.

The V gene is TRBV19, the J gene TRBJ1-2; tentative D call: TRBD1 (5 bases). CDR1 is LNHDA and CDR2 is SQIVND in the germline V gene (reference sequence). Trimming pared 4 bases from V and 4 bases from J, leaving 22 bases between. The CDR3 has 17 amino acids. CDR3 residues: CASSSSRDRWGSYGYTF. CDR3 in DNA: TGTGCCAGTAGTAGTTCCCGGGACCGATGGGGATCCTATGGCTACACCTTC. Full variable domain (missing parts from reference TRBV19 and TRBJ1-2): DGGITQSPKYLFRKEGQNVTLSCEQNLNHDAMYWYRQDPGQGLRLIYYSQIVNDFQKGDIAEGYSVSREKKESFPLTVTSAQKNPTAFYLCASSSSRDRWGSYGYTFGSGTRLTVV.